This record concerns one TCR beta chain sequence. What it recognizes is unknown. The sample belongs to a study of T cell repertoires in ileal Crohn's disease. Study-level information: Around 40% were active smokers at surgery; median disease duration was about 7.5 years. Study conclusions and caveats: Endoscopic recurrence occurred in every patient whose clonality exceeded 26.8%. Compared with non-smokers, active smokers at surgery showed more clonal expansions.

The CDR3 sequence is 17 residues long. Germline values: CDR1 SGHTA, CDR2 FQGNSA. With 2 bases removed from V and 0 bases from J, the gap between germline ends came to 17 bases. Each sample's TCRB immunosequencing used 450 to 650 nanograms of biopsy DNA. TCRdb keeps only in-frame clones here, not all; method: immunoSEQ multiplex PCR. Among roughly 30,000 clones listed, around four fifths were seen once. The genes are TRBV7-2 and TRBJ2-7, with a possible D match to TRBD2 (6 bases). The material sequenced was ileal tissue. The source of this sequence is an adult with Crohn's disease. CDR3 nucleotides: TGTGCCAGCAGCTTAAAGGGGTGGGACTTGAGCTCCTACGAGCAGTACTTC. Translation gives CASSLKGWDLSSYEQYF.